The 14 T cell receptor beta chains in this list originate from one sample, sequenced in a study of shared clonotypes between healthy human individuals. Data came from immunoSEQ multiplex PCR; TCRdb stores just in-frame clones and leaves some out. The profile shows approximately 2.4 million clones, more than 90% of them singletons. Sequencing was done on a sample of naive CD4+ T cells sorted from blood. Subset indicated: CD45RA+ positively selected. These receptors were taken from a man younger than 35 in good health.

V and J are TRBV2 and TRBJ2-1, with unresolved D. The V gene lost 8 bases and the J gene lost 10 bases, with 18 bases spanning the gap. CDR3 length equals 13 residues. CDR1 and CDR2 from the germline V gene are SNHLY and FYNNEI. The DNA for the CDR3 is TGTGCCAGCGCCCGAGCTGGGGTGGGAGAGCAGTTCTTC. Residues: CASARAGVGEQFF.

The rearrangement links TRBV30 to TRBJ1-2; 10 nucleotides agree with TRBD1. The CDR3 is made up of 13 amino acids. The junction had 8 bases not matched to a gene; V was cut back by 1 base and J by 12 bases. Germline V gene lookup returns CDR1 GTSNPN and CDR2 SVGIG (reference sequence). The CDR3 nucleotides are TGTGCCTGGAGTGGGGGTGGGACAGGGGATAACACCTTC. Amino acid sequence: CAWSGGGTGDNTF.

The chain joins TRBV28 to TRBJ1-5; 9 nucleotides agree with TRBD1. Germline-derived CDR1 and CDR2 are MDHEN and SYDVKM. The CDR3 is 17 amino acids. The trim removed 6 bases at V and 2 bases at J, leaving 11 bases unmatched. This CDR3 reads CASSLTGTGRGNQPQHF. The CDR3 nucleotides are TGTGCCAGCAGCCTCACCGGGACAGGGAGAGGCAATCAGCCCCAGCATTTT.

The V gene is TRBV2, the J gene TRBJ2-7, with D tentatively TRBD2 (5 bases). Germline V gene data show CDR1 as SNHLY and CDR2 as FYNNEI. The V end lost 4 bases, the J end lost 4 bases, and 11 bases lay between the germline ends. The CDR3 length is 13 residues. This chain's CDR3 is CASSAREAYEQYF. The CDR3 DNA is TGTGCCAGCAGTGCACGGGAAGCTTACGAGCAGTACTTC.

The chain links TRBV6-5 to TRBJ1-1; D remains unclear. V shed 6 bases and J shed 4 bases, with 15 bases lying between them. Germline V gene lookup returns CDR1 MNHEY and CDR2 SVGAGI. There are 14 residues in the CDR3. DNA of the CDR3: TGTGCCAGCAGGTTCCTCGTTGGATCCACTGAAGCTTTCTTT. It translates to CASRFLVGSTEAFF.

The chain combines TRBV10-3 with TRBJ2-7, with 10 nucleotides matching TRBD1. Germline-derived CDR1 and CDR2 are ENHRY and SYGVKD. J gave up 5 bases and V 6 bases, and 4 bases lay outside the gene matches. This CDR3 comprises 13 residues. CDR3 loop: CAISFGQGDEQYF. The CDR3 DNA sequence: TGTGCCATCAGCTTCGGACAGGGGGACGAGCAGTACTTC.

The chain joins TRBV10-3 to TRBJ2-1, with 7 bases matching TRBD2. CDR1 ENHRY and CDR2 SYGVKD come from the germline V gene. This CDR3 is 16 amino acids long. V shed 0 bases and J 8 bases; nucleotides not matched to a gene: 10. CDR3 sequence: CAISESQDRGVDEQFF. The DNA of the CDR3 is TGTGCCATCAGTGAGTCCCAGGATCGGGGGGTGGATGAGCAGTTCTTC.

This clone was detected only once. V usage is TRBV9 and J usage is TRBJ2-7, with D perhaps given as TRBD1 or TRBD2 (6 bases each). Trimming pared 3 bases from V and 4 bases from J, leaving 17 bases between. CDR3 size: 15 residues. CDR1 and CDR2 from the germline V gene are SGDLS and YYNGEE. The chain's CDR3 is CASSGAGHKLYEQYF. The CDR3 nucleotides read TGTGCCAGCAGCGGCGCGGGACATAAGTTATACGAGCAGTACTTC.

Regarding this clone: This sample also contains other DNA sequences that code for the same CDR3. The rearrangement joins TRBV11-2 to TRBJ1-1; weak D call: TRBD1 (5 bases). This CDR3 is 14 amino acids long. Germline V lookup: CDR1 SGHAT, CDR2 FQNNGV. V lost 3 bases to trimming and J lost 1 base, with 9 bases between them. CDR3 region: CASSLGRKNTEAFF. Here the CDR3 DNA reads TGTGCCAGCAGCTTGGGACGGAAGAACACTGAAGCTTTCTTT.

Regarding this clone: The sample contains more than one DNA sequence encoding this CDR3. This chain connects TRBV5-1 to TRBJ2-2; TRBD2 matches 8 bases. V dropped 2 bases and J dropped 5; count of bases not matched to a gene: 5. The CDR3 contains 15 residues. Germline CDR1 reads SGHRS; CDR2 reads YFSETQ. The CDR3 DNA sequence: TGCGCCAGCAGCTTAAGCGGGAGAGGTACCGGGGAGCTGTTTTTT. Translating it yields CASSLSGRGTGELFF. The whole variable domain, remainder taken from reference TRBV5-1 and TRBJ2-2, is KAGVTQTPRYLIKTRGQQVTLSCSPISGHRSVSWYQQTPGQGLQFLFEYFSETQRNKGNFPGRFSGRQFSNSRSEMNVSTLELGDSALYLCASSLSGRGTGELFFGEGSRLTVL.

The chain carries TRBV29-1 and TRBJ1-4; tentative D call: TRBD1 (5 bases). The V end lost 4 bases, the J end lost 8 bases, and 11 bases lay between the germline ends. The CDR3 loop spans 12 amino acids. CDR1 and CDR2 (germline): SQVTM, ANQGSEA. The CDR3 protein is CSVAQGGEKLFF. DNA of the CDR3: TGCAGCGTTGCGCAGGGAGGGGAAAAACTGTTTTTT.

The V and J genes are TRBV19 and TRBJ1-3; D is possibly TRBD1 (5 bases). Per germline, CDR1 LNHDA and CDR2 SQIVND (reference sequence). The CDR3 spans 16 residues. V was cut by 6 bases and J by 5 bases, with 20 bases left in between. The DNA of the CDR3 is TGTGCCAGTAGAGACACCGGGGGTTTGGGTAGAAACACCATATATTTT. This translates into CASRDTGGLGRNTIYF.

V and J are TRBV5-1 and TRBJ1-1; D may be TRBD1 (6 bases). Germline V gives CDR1 SGHRS, CDR2 YFSETQ. V shed 0 bases and J shed 8 bases, with 8 bases lying between them. The CDR3 has 12 amino acids. The CDR3 sequence is CASSLGTVEAFF. The CDR3 region has the DNA TGCGCCAGCAGCTTGGGGACAGTGGAAGCTTTCTTT.

CDR3 coding DNA: TGTGCCAGCAGCGTAGCGGGGGTGGGCGAGCAGTACTTC. This encodes CASSVAGVGEQYF. The V call is TRBV9, the J call TRBJ2-7; a weak D match, TRBD2 (6 bases). Germline-derived CDR1 and CDR2 are SGDLS and YYNGEE. This CDR3 is built from 13 residues. Trimming cost V 0 bases and J 6 bases, with 10 bases left between them.